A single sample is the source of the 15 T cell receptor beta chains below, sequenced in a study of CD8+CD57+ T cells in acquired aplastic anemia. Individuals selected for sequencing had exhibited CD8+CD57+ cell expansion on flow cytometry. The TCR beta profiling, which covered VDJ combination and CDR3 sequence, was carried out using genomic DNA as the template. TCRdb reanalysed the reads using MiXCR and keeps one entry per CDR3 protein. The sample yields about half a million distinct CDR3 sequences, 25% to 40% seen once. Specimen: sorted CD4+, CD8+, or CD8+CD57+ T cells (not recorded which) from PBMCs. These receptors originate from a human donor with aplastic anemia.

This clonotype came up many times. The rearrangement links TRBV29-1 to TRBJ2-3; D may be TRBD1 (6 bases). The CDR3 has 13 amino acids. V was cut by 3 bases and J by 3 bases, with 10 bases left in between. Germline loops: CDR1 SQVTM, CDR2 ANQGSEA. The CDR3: CSVDWQGTDTQYF. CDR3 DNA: TGCAGCGTTGATTGGCAGGGGACAGATACGCAGTATTTT.

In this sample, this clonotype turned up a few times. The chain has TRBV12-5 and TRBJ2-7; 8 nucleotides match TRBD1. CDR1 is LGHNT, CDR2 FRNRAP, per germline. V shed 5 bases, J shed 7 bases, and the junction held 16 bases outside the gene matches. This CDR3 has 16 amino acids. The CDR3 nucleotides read TGTGCTAGTGGTCTTTACCGAGGACAGGGATCGGGGGAGCAGTACTTC. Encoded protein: CASGLYRGQGSGEQYF.

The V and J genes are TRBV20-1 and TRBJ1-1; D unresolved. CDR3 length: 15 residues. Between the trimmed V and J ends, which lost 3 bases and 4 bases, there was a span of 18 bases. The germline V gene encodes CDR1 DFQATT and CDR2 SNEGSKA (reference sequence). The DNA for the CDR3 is TGCAGTGCTAGGGCCCGGTCGTCCCGAAGCACTGAAGCTTTCTTT. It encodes CSARARSSRSTEAFF.

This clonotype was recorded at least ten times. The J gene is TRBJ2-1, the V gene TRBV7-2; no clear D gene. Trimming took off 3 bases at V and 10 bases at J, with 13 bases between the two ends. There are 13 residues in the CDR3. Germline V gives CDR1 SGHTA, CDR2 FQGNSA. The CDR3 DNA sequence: TGTGCCAGCAGCTTTTCTAGGCTGGGGGAGCAGTTCTTC. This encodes CASSFSRLGEQFF.

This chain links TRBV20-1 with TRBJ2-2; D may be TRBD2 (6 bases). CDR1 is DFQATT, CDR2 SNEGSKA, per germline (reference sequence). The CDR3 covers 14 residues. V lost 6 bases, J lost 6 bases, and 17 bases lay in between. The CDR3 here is CSAFETRGAGELFF. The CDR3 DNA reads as TGCAGTGCGTTTGAGACTAGAGGAGCCGGGGAGCTGTTTTTT.

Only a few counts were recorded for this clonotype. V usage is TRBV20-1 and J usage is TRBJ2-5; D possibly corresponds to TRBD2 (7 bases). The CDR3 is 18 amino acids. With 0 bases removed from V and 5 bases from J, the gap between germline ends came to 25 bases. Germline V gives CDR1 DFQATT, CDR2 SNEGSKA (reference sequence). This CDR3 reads CSARERGLFRTEEETQYF. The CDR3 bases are TGCAGTGCTAGAGAGCGGGGGCTTTTTAGGACAGAAGAGGAGACCCAGTACTTC.

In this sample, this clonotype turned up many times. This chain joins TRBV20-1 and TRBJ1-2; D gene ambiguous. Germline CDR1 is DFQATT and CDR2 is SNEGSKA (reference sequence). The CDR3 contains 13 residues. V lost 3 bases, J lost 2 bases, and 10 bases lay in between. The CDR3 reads CSASPGLNYGYTF. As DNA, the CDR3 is TGCAGTGCTAGTCCAGGCCTAAACTATGGCTACACCTTC.

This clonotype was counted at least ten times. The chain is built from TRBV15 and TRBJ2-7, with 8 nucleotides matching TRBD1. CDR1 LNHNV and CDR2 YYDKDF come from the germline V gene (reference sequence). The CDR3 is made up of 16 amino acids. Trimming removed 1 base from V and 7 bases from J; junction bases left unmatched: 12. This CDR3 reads CATSRGSGQGAWEQYF. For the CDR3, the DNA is TGTGCCACCAGCAGAGGGTCAGGGCAGGGGGCTTGGGAGCAGTACTTC.

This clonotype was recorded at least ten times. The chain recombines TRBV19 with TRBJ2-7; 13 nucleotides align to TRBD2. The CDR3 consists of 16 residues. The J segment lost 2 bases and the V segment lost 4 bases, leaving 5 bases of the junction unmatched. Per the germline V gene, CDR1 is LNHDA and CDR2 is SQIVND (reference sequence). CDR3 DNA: TGTGCCAGTAGTAGACAAGGACTAGCGGGAGCCTACGAGCAGTACTTC. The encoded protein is CASSRQGLAGAYEQYF.

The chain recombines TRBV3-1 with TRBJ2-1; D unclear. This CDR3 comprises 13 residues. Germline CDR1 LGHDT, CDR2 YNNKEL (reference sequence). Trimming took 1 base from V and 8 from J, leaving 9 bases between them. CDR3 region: CASSQGAGHEQFF. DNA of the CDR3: TGTGCCAGCAGCCAAGGTGCCGGGCATGAGCAGTTCTTC.

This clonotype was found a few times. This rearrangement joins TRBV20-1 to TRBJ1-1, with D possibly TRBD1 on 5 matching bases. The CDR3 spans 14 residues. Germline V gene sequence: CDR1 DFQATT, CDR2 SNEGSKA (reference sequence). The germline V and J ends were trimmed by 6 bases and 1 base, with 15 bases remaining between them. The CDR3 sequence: CSAPRGLQNTEAFF. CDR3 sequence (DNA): TGCAGTGCCCCGAGGGGACTACAGAACACTGAAGCTTTCTTT.

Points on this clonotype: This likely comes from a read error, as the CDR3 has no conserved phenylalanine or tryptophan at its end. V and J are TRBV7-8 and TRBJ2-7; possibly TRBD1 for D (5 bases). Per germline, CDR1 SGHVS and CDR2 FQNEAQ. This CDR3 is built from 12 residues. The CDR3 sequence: CAGSSPGNEQYL. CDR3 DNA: TGTGCCGGCAGCTCCCCAGGGAACGAGCAGTACCTC.

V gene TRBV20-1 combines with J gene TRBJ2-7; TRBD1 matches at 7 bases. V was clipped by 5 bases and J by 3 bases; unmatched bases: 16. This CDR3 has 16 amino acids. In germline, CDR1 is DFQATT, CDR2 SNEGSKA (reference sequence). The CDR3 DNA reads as TGCAGTGCTCGCAAACGAACGATATCAGGGGGCTACGAGCAGTACTTC. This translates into CSARKRTISGGYEQYF.

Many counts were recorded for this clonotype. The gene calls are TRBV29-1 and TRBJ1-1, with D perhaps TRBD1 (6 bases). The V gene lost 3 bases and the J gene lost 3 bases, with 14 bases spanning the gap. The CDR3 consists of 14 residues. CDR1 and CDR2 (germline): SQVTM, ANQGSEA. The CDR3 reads CSVEGADGDTEAFF. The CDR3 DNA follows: TGCAGCGTTGAGGGGGCGGATGGGGACACTGAAGCTTTCTTT.

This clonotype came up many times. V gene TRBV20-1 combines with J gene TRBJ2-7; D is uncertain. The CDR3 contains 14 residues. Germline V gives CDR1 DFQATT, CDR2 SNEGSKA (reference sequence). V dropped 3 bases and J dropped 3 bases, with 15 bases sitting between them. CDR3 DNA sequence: TGCAGTGCTAGCTCCCCACACATTCTCTACGAGCAGTACTTC. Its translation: CSASSPHILYEQYF.